One and the same sample provided the 16 T cell receptor beta chains below, sequenced in a study of T cell changes during pregnancy in multiple sclerosis. Only in-frame clones appear in the TCRdb table, and some are missing; sequencing was by immunoSEQ multiplex PCR. The sample includes about 70,000 clones, 90% to 95% seen only once; the top ten take less than 0.65%. Sample: peripheral blood, taken in the third trimester of pregnancy. Receptor source: a female donor with multiple sclerosis, enrolled in a pregnancy study.

The V gene is TRBV9, the J gene TRBJ2-2; 8 bases are shared with TRBD1. Trimming cost V 2 bases and J 5 bases; bases outside gene matches: 20. CDR3 length equals 20 residues. Germline lookup yields CDR1 SGDLS and CDR2 YYNGEE. CDR3: CASSVTLLGGGTGPTGELFF. CDR3 nucleotides: TGTGCCAGCAGCGTCACCCTTCTAGGGGGCGGGACAGGCCCGACCGGGGAGCTGTTTTTT.

This chain joins TRBV9 and TRBJ2-2; 7 positions match TRBD1. The germline V gene has CDR1 SGDLS and CDR2 YYNGEE. The CDR3 runs to 18 residues. V lost 0 bases, J lost 4 bases, and 12 bases stayed unmatched. The CDR3 loop is CASSVVAGGRSSTGELFF. The CDR3 DNA reads TGTGCCAGCAGCGTAGTAGCAGGGGGTAGGAGTAGCACCGGGGAGCTGTTTTTT.

CDR3 coding DNA: TGTGCCACCAGCGGACTTGGGGGCATGGACACCGGGGAGCTGTTTTTT. Translation gives CATSGLGGMDTGELFF. The chain employs TRBV15 and TRBJ2-2, with D maybe TRBD1 (6 bases). Trimming took off 5 bases at V and 3 bases at J, with 16 bases between the two ends. The CDR3 length is 16 residues. CDR1 is LNHNV and CDR2 is YYDKDF in the germline V gene (reference sequence).

This chain connects TRBV20-1 to TRBJ1-1; 8 bases align to TRBD1. CDR1 and CDR2 from the germline V gene are DFQATT and SNEGSKA (reference sequence). The CDR3 runs to 11 residues. CDR3 in DNA: TGCGCGGACAGGGACGGAACTGAAGCTTTCTTT. Its protein is CADRDGTEAFF.

In nucleotides, the CDR3 is TGTGCCAGCAGCCCGAACAGGGGAGTGATAGATACGCAGTATTTT. Translated, it gives CASSPNRGVIDTQYF. The chain has TRBV9 and TRBJ2-3; TRBD1 matches at 7 bases. V trimming: 4 bases; J trimming: 5 bases; junction bases outside the gene matches: 10. The CDR3 has 15 amino acids. Germline lookup yields CDR1 SGDLS and CDR2 YYNGEE. The full variable domain, with the rest looked up from reference TRBV9 and TRBJ2-3, is DSGVTQTPKHLITATGQRVTLRCSPRSGDLSVYWYQQSLDQGLQFLIQYYNGEERAKGNILERFSAQQFPDLHSELNLSSLELGDSALYFCASSPNRGVIDTQYFGPGTRLTVL.

The J gene is TRBJ2-2, the V gene TRBV7-3; 8 bases are shared with TRBD1. The CDR3 totals 15 residues. Germline values: CDR1 SGHTA, CDR2 FQGTGA. V trimming: 8 bases; J trimming: 4 bases; junction bases outside the gene matches: 9. In nucleotides, the CDR3 is TGTGCCAGCGGCCAAGACAGGGGCCTCACCGGGGAGCTGTTTTTT. Translation: CASGQDRGLTGELFF.

Turning to this clone: This sample also contains other DNA sequences that code for the same CDR3. CDR3 residues: CASRRGWTNEKLFF. The CDR3 nucleotides are TGTGCCAGCAGAAGGGGGTGGACTAATGAAAAACTGTTTTTT. The rearrangement uses TRBV6-5 and TRBJ1-4; the D gene is possibly TRBD1 (6 bases). The CDR3 has 14 amino acids. Germline lookup yields CDR1 MNHEY and CDR2 SVGAGI. Between the trimmed V and J ends, which lost 6 bases and 2 bases, there was a span of 10 bases.

This clone has only one observation. The J gene is TRBJ2-5, the V gene TRBV4-2; 8 positions match TRBD2. The CDR3 has 16 residues. Trimming took 4 bases from V and 4 from J; bases not matched to a gene: 11. Germline V gene sequence: CDR1 LGHNA, CDR2 YNFKEQ. CDR3 sequence (DNA): TGTGCCAGCAGCCGATTGGCGGGGGGCGTTATAGAGACCCAGTACTTC. This sequence encodes CASSRLAGGVIETQYF.

This clone was observed a handful of times. The rearrangement uses TRBV19 and TRBJ1-6; 8 bases map to TRBD1. Germline CDR1 is LNHDA and CDR2 is SQIVND (reference sequence). The CDR3 has 16 residues. The trim removed 0 bases at V and 7 bases at J, leaving 5 bases unmatched. The DNA of the CDR3 is TGTGCCAGTAGTATAGATGAAGGACAGGGAAATTCACCCCTCCACTTT. This codes for CASSIDEGQGNSPLHF. Based on the CDR3 plus reference TRBV19 and TRBJ1-6, the full variable domain is DGGITQSPKYLFRKEGQNVTLSCEQNLNHDAMYWYRQDPGQGLRLIYYSQIVNDFQKGDIAEGYSVSREKKESFPLTVTSAQKNPTAFYLCASSIDEGQGNSPLHFGNGTRLTVT.

This chain links TRBV11-1 with TRBJ1-1; D is possibly TRBD1 (5 bases). This CDR3 has 13 amino acids. The V gene lost 5 bases and the J gene lost 3 bases, with 10 bases spanning the gap. Germline V gene sequence: CDR1 SGHAT, CDR2 FQDESV (reference sequence). CDR3 sequence: CASSHGGDTEAFF. CDR3 sequence (DNA): TGTGCCAGCAGCCACGGGGGAGACACTGAAGCTTTCTTT.

CDR3 in amino acids: CASSLVGGDKLEYF. The CDR3 DNA sequence: TGTGCCAGCAGCTTAGTAGGGGGGGACAAGTTGGAGTACTTC. V gene TRBV7-9 combines with J gene TRBJ2-7; possibly TRBD2 for D (7 bases). Germline V gene lookup returns CDR1 SEHNR and CDR2 FQNEAQ (reference sequence). The CDR3 is made up of 14 amino acids. Trimming removed 1 base from V and 11 bases from J, with 18 bases in between. Together with reference TRBV7-9 and TRBJ2-7, the CDR3 gives the full variable domain: DTGVSQNPRHKITKRGQNVTFRCDPISEHNRLYWYRQTLGQGPEFLTYFQNEAQLEKSRLLSDRFSAERPKGSFSTLEIQRTEQGDSAMYLCASSLVGGDKLEYFGPGTRLTVT.

The chain links TRBV25-1 to TRBJ1-3, with D unclear. The CDR3 has 15 residues. V dropped 4 bases and J dropped 0 bases, with 10 bases sitting between them. Germline CDR1 and CDR2: MGHDK and SYGVNS. The CDR3 spells CASSAVGGSGNTIYF. The CDR3, as DNA: TGTGCCAGCAGTGCAGTTGGTGGCTCTGGAAACACCATATATTTT.

V is TRBV14 and J is TRBJ2-3, with D perhaps TRBD2 (6 bases). Trimming cost V 1 base and J 6 bases, with 14 bases left between them. The CDR3 totals 15 residues. The germline CDR1 and CDR2 sequences are SGHDN and FVKESK. Here the CDR3 DNA reads TGTGCCAGCAGCCAAGTCGGGGACTTCACGGATACGCAGTATTTT. Translated, it gives CASSQVGDFTDTQYF.

The rearrangement joins TRBV4-1 to TRBJ2-3, with D possibly being TRBD2 (7 bases). Trimming removed 3 bases from V and 4 bases from J, with 26 bases in between. This CDR3 contains 19 residues. From germline, CDR1 is MGHRA and CDR2 YSYEKL. DNA of the CDR3: TGCGCCAGCAGCCAGGACCCGTGGACGGGGGGCAGCGTGGCAGATACGCAGTATTTT. Translating gives CASSQDPWTGGSVADTQYF.

This CDR3 is CATRAGTGSYEQYF. The CDR3 coding sequence is TGTGCCACCCGCGCCGGGACAGGGTCCTACGAGCAGTACTTC. The chain recombines TRBV15 with TRBJ2-7, with 9 positions matching TRBD1. CDR3 length: 14 residues. Germline V gene lookup returns CDR1 LNHNV and CDR2 YYDKDF (reference sequence). Losses at the gene ends were 8 bases for V and 1 base for J; bases not matched to a gene: 6.

The chain combines TRBV2 with TRBJ1-1; TRBD1 is a possible D gene (5 bases). Germline CDR1 reads SNHLY; CDR2 reads FYNNEI. V lost 6 bases, J lost 5 bases, and 28 bases lay in between. The CDR3 runs 18 residues. CDR3 DNA: TGTGCCAGCAGCCTGCCTGGGGCAGCTACTGGGCGTCGGACTGAAGCTTTCTTT. This encodes CASSLPGAATGRRTEAFF.